These 8 T cell receptor beta chains came from one sample sequenced in a study of CD8+ T cells in alopecia areata. Treatment noted: oral pan-JAK inhibitor, 5-10 mg twice daily. Extraction of RNA preceded its reverse transcription into cDNA, which served as the sequencing template. The method was immunoSEQ multiplex PCR; TCRdb's version includes in-frame clones alone and lacks a portion of them. This table holds about 120,000 clones, 53% found once. The sample here was CD4+ T cells sorted from blood, taken at week 4, from a patient treated with tofacitinib. These receptor sequences come from a human donor with alopecia areata.

V and J are TRBV29-1 and TRBJ2-7; 9 nucleotides agree with TRBD2. Germline CDR1 reads SQVTM; CDR2 reads ANQGSEA. J gave up 5 bases and V 6 bases, and 8 bases lay outside the gene matches. The CDR3 is 13 amino acids. The CDR3 is CSVRGRAIDEQYF. The CDR3 nucleotides read TGCAGCGTCCGCGGGAGGGCCATTGACGAGCAGTACTTC.

The gene calls are TRBV7-8 and TRBJ1-2; 7 bases are shared with TRBD1. The J segment lost 5 bases and the V segment lost 5 bases, leaving 11 bases of the junction unmatched. Germline values: CDR1 SGHVS, CDR2 FQNEAQ. The CDR3 spans 15 residues. The CDR3 protein is CASSQRGQGRYGYTF. CDR3 sequence (DNA): TGTGCCAGCAGCCAAAGGGGGCAGGGTAGATATGGCTACACCTTC.

The V and J genes are TRBV7-9 and TRBJ2-7, with D possibly being TRBD2 (6 bases). Germline V CDR1 and CDR2: SEHNR, FQNEAQ (reference sequence). This CDR3 has 13 residues. Trimming removed 3 bases at V and 4 bases at J, with 10 bases between. CDR3 nucleotides: TGTGCCAGCAGCTTTACCCTAGCGTACGAGCAGTACTTC. Protein sequence: CASSFTLAYEQYF.

This chain uses TRBV30 with TRBJ2-6; D gene ambiguous. Trimming stripped 0 bases from V and 2 bases from J, with 8 bases between. The V gene's germline CDR1 is GTSNPN and CDR2 SVGIG (reference sequence). The CDR3 length is 15 residues. The DNA for the CDR3 is TGTGCCTGGAGTGTAAGGGTGACTGGGGCCAACGTCCTGACTTTC. It encodes CAWSVRVTGANVLTF.

This clone came up a few times. The chain has TRBV6-6 and TRBJ2-3, with TRBD2 identical over 9 bases. V shed 6 bases, J shed 2 bases, and the junction held 6 bases outside the gene matches. This CDR3 has 15 residues. CDR1 and CDR2 (germline): MNHNY, SVGAGI (reference sequence). The CDR3 spells CASSRLAGSTDTQYF. DNA of the CDR3: TGTGCCAGCAGCCGCCTAGCGGGATCCACAGATACGCAGTATTTT.

This rearrangement joins TRBV28 to TRBJ1-1, with D unresolved. The germline V and J ends were trimmed by 1 base and 4 bases, with 7 bases remaining between them. Looked up from germline, CDR1 is MDHEN and CDR2 is SYDVKM. The CDR3 has 13 amino acids. As DNA, the CDR3 is TGTGCCAGCAGTTTATTGGGCTTCACTGAAGCTTTCTTT. Translated, it gives CASSLLGFTEAFF.

The chain is built from TRBV5-6 and TRBJ1-1; TRBD1 might be the D (6 bases). CDR3 length equals 11 residues. Trimming cost V 3 bases and J 6 bases, with 6 bases left between them. The germline V gene encodes CDR1 SGHDT and CDR2 YYEEEE. As DNA, the CDR3 is TGTGCCAGCAGCTCAGGGGCTGAAGCTTTCTTT. Residues: CASSSGAEAFF.

CDR3 nucleotides: TGTGCCAGCAGTATAGGACTAGCGGGAAGATCAGATACGCAGTATTTT. Its protein is CASSIGLAGRSDTQYF. V is TRBV5-4 and J is TRBJ2-3, with 12 bases matching TRBD2. Germline CDR1 SGHNT, CDR2 YYREEE (reference sequence). CDR3 size: 16 residues. Trimming took 5 bases from V and 4 from J; bases not matched to a gene: 8.